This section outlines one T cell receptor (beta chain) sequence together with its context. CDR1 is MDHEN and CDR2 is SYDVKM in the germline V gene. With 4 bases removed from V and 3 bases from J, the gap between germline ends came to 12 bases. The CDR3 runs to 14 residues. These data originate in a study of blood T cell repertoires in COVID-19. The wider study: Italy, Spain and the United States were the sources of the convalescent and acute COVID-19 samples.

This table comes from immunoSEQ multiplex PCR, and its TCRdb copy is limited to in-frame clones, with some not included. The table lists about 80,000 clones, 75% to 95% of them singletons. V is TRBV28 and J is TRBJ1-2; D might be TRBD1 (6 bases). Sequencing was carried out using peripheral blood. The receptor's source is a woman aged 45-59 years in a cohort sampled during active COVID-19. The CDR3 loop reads CASSSGTPHYGYTF. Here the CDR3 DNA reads TGTGCCAGCAGTTCTGGGACACCACACTATGGCTACACCTTC.